Each of the 21 T cell receptor beta chains below was sequenced from the same sample in a study of a mutant IDH1 vaccine in newly diagnosed glioma. No antigen is known for these receptors. Time point specified: week 23, last vaccination. One vaccine dose held 300 ug of mutant IDH1 20-mer peptide and came with topical imiquimod. The protocol was immunoSEQ multiplex PCR, while the TCRdb copy is restricted to in-frame clones and leaves out a portion. The sample shows tens of thousands of clones, roughly 85% of them seen only once. Sequencing used PBMCs, obtained from a glioma patient whose treatment included an IDH1 peptide vaccine. The receptors were gathered from a man aged 30 to 39 with glioma. Some clones in this sample may be carry-over from other donors' samples.

The chain has TRBV9 and TRBJ2-1, with 9 bases aligning to TRBD2. The CDR3 has 15 residues. With V trimmed by 3 bases and J by 4 bases, 5 bases remained unmatched. Germline CDR1 is SGDLS and CDR2 is YYNGEE. In DNA, the CDR3 is TGTGCCAGCAGCGGTAGCGGGAGCAAGTACAATGAGCAGTTCTTC. Translated, it gives CASSGSGSKYNEQFF. The variable domain in full, completed from reference TRBV9 and TRBJ2-1, reads DSGVTQTPKHLITATGQRVTLRCSPRSGDLSVYWYQQSLDQGLQFLIQYYNGEERAKGNILERFSAQQFPDLHSELNLSSLELGDSALYFCASSGSGSKYNEQFFGPGTRLTVL.

Of note for this clone: The sample contains more than one DNA sequence encoding this CDR3. The CDR3 region has the DNA TGCAGCGTTGAAAGTCCCCAGGGACAGGGATCCTACGAGCAGTACTTC. This gives the protein CSVESPQGQGSYEQYF. The J gene is TRBJ2-7, the V gene TRBV29-1; TRBD1 aligns across 9 bases. This CDR3 region has 16 residues. Germline CDR1 reads SQVTM; CDR2 reads ANQGSEA. V was pared by 2 bases and J by 1 base, with 9 bases of the junction left unmatched.

In its sample, this clone was seen a few times. V is TRBV28 and J is TRBJ1-1, with TRBD1 as a possible D gene (6 bases). This CDR3 is 16 amino acids long. V lost 1 base to trimming and J lost 0 bases, with 12 bases between them. CDR1 and CDR2 from the germline V gene are MDHEN and SYDVKM. The CDR3 DNA sequence: TGTGCCAGCAGTTTATCAGGATGGACAGTGAACACTGAAGCTTTCTTT. Its translation is CASSLSGWTVNTEAFF. The whole variable domain, filled in from reference TRBV28 and TRBJ1-1, reads DVKVTQSSRYLVKRTGEKVFLECVQDMDHENMFWYRQDPGLGLRLIYFSYDVKMKEKGDIPEGYSVSREKKERFSLILESASTNQTSMYLCASSLSGWTVNTEAFFGQGTRLTVV.

The J gene is TRBJ1-1, the V gene TRBV29-1, with 9 bases that match TRBD1. Germline V lookup: CDR1 SQVTM, CDR2 ANQGSEA. With 7 bases clipped from V and 2 bases from J, the junction kept 5 bases outside the gene matches. CDR3 length: 13 residues. CDR3 loop: CSGATGGNTEAFF. DNA of the CDR3: TGCAGCGGGGCGACAGGGGGTAACACTGAAGCTTTCTTT. Full variable domain (missing parts from reference TRBV29-1 and TRBJ1-1): SAVISQKPSRDICQRGTSLTIQCQVDSQVTMMFWYRQQPGQSLTLIATANQGSEATYESGFVIDKFPISRPNLTFSTLTVSNMSPEDSSIYLCSGATGGNTEAFFGQGTRLTVV.

The V and J genes are TRBV7-2 and TRBJ1-1, with a tentative D call TRBD1 (5 bases). The CDR3 covers 13 residues. Per germline, CDR1 SGHTA and CDR2 FQGNSA. The V and J ends lost 5 bases and 6 bases respectively, with 13 bases between them. CDR3 region: CASSLQRDSEAFF. DNA for the CDR3: TGTGCCAGCAGCCTTCAACGGGACTCTGAAGCTTTCTTT. Full variable domain (missing parts from reference TRBV7-2 and TRBJ1-1): GAGVSQSPSNKVTEKGKDVELRCDPISGHTALYWYRQSLGQGLEFLIYFQGNSAPDKSGLPSDRFSAERTGGSVSTLTIQRTQQEDSAVYLCASSLQRDSEAFFGQGTRLTVV.

The chain recombines TRBV5-6 with TRBJ2-2, with D possibly matching TRBD2 (5 bases). Between the trimmed V and J ends, which lost 4 bases and 0 bases, there was a span of 13 bases. Germline V gene lookup returns CDR1 SGHDT and CDR2 YYEEEE. The CDR3 loop spans 16 amino acids. CDR3 DNA: TGTGCCAGCAGCGTTGAGCGGTATACGAACACCGGGGAGCTGTTTTTT. Protein sequence: CASSVERYTNTGELFF. The full variable domain, its missing parts supplied by reference TRBV5-6 and TRBJ2-2, is DAGVTQSPTHLIKTRGQQVTLRCSPKSGHDTVSWYQQALGQGPQFIFQYYEEEERQRGNFPDRFSGHQFPNYSSELNVNALLLGDSALYLCASSVERYTNTGELFFGEGSRLTVL.

This clone was seen a few times. V usage is TRBV5-4 and J usage is TRBJ1-1; no reliable D call. Germline lookup yields CDR1 SGHNT and CDR2 YYREEE (reference sequence). V gave up 4 bases and J gave up 4 bases, with 8 bases separating them. The CDR3 totals 12 residues. This CDR3 is CASSMAGTEAFF. The CDR3 DNA reads TGTGCCAGCAGCATGGCAGGCACTGAAGCTTTCTTT.

The rearrangement uses TRBV9 and TRBJ2-2; 9 nucleotides line up with TRBD2. The V and J ends lost 3 bases and 6 bases, in that order; junction bases with no gene match: 9. This CDR3 comprises 16 residues. Germline values: CDR1 SGDLS, CDR2 YYNGEE. The CDR3 DNA sequence: TGTGCCAGCAGCGGATTACTAGCGGGCTTCTCCGGGGAGCTGTTTTTT. Protein product: CASSGLLAGFSGELFF.

This chain links TRBV5-1 with TRBJ1-5; D unclear. This CDR3 region has 14 residues. Germline V CDR1 and CDR2: SGHRS, YFSETQ. V was cut by 0 bases and J by 5 bases, with 9 bases left in between. CDR3 nucleotide sequence: TGCGCCAGCAGCTTGGAAGGGAGGGATCAGCCCCAGCATTTT. Its translation: CASSLEGRDQPQHF.

The chain combines TRBV7-8 with TRBJ1-4; D is uncertain. The CDR3 covers 16 residues. From germline, CDR1 is SGHVS and CDR2 FQNEAQ. V was pared by 0 bases and J by 4 bases, with 12 bases between. The CDR3 region has the DNA TGTGCCAGCAGCTTAGCTCGCCCGGCTTATAATGAAAAACTGTTTTTT. This sequence encodes CASSLARPAYNEKLFF.

In its sample, this clone was seen once. The V gene is TRBV21-1, the J gene TRBJ2-1. TRBV21-1 is a documented pseudogene. CDR3 length: 16 residues. Here the CDR3 DNA reads TGTGCCAGCAGCAAAAGATCTAGACCCACGACAAGTGAGCAGTTCTTC. Translating gives CASSKRSRPTTSEQFF.

V and J are TRBV19 and TRBJ2-2; 7 nucleotides agree with TRBD1. Germline values: CDR1 LNHDA, CDR2 SQIVND (reference sequence). J gave up 0 bases and V 6 bases, and 4 bases lay outside the gene matches. The CDR3 is 15 amino acids. The CDR3 protein is CASRIDRANTGELFF. In DNA form, the CDR3 reads TGTGCCAGTAGGATCGACAGGGCGAACACCGGGGAGCTGTTTTTT.

The rearrangement joins TRBV28 to TRBJ1-5; TRBD1 matches 8 bases. V shed 10 bases and J 1 base; nucleotides not matched to a gene: 6. The germline CDR1 and CDR2 sequences are MDHEN and SYDVKM. This CDR3 is 14 amino acids long. Written as DNA, the CDR3 is TGTGCCACACAGACAGGGGCCAGCAATCAGCCCCAGCATTTT. Translating it yields CATQTGASNQPQHF.

This sequence joins TRBV7-9 and TRBJ2-3; D gene ambiguous. The CDR3 covers 16 residues. Germline V gene data show CDR1 as SEHNR and CDR2 as FQNEAQ (reference sequence). Trimming stripped 0 bases from V and 0 bases from J, with 10 bases between. The CDR3 nucleotides are TGTGCCAGCAGCTTAGCTCCCAGCGTTAGCACAGATACGCAGTATTTT. This sequence encodes CASSLAPSVSTDTQYF.

This clone was picked up one time. V is TRBV10-2 and J is TRBJ2-7, with TRBD1 matching 7 bases. Germline V gene data show CDR1 as WSHSY and CDR2 as SAAADI. J was trimmed by 5 bases and V by 6 bases; bases with no gene match: 4. The CDR3 sequence is 12 residues long. CDR3 sequence reads: CASSVTGDEQYF. The CDR3 coding sequence is TGCGCCAGCAGCGTAACAGGGGACGAGCAGTACTTC.

The rearrangement uses TRBV5-1 and TRBJ1-3; no definite D call. The germline V and J ends were trimmed by 0 bases and 6 bases, with 10 bases remaining between them. The CDR3 runs to 14 residues. Germline-derived CDR1 and CDR2 are SGHRS and YFSETQ. CDR3 in DNA: TGCGCCAGCAGCTTGGACCCCGGACTAAACACCATATATTTT. Amino acid sequence: CASSLDPGLNTIYF.

The chain couples TRBV7-9 to TRBJ2-7; D tentatively fits TRBD1 or TRBD2 (5 bases each). The CDR3 is 17 residues long. Germline CDR1 is SEHNR and CDR2 is FQNEAQ (reference sequence). Trimming removed 5 bases at V and 1 base at J, with 21 bases between. This CDR3 reads CASSQTTWDRTSYEQYF. Here the CDR3 DNA reads TGTGCCAGCAGCCAAACTACCTGGGACCGTACGTCCTACGAGCAGTACTTC. Full variable domain (outside the CDR3, taken from reference TRBV7-9 and TRBJ2-7): DTGVSQNPRHKITKRGQNVTFRCDPISEHNRLYWYRQTLGQGPEFLTYFQNEAQLEKSRLLSDRFSAERPKGSFSTLEIQRTEQGDSAMYLCASSQTTWDRTSYEQYFGPGTRLTVT.

J is TRBJ2-5 and V is TRBV10-3, with 10 nucleotides matching TRBD2. CDR1 and CDR2 (germline): ENHRY, SYGVKD. The V segment lost 5 bases and the J segment 4 bases; nucleotides outside the gene matches: 4. CDR3 size: 14 residues. This chain's CDR3 is CAISTSGEGETQYF. The DNA of the CDR3 is TGTGCCATCAGTACTAGCGGGGAAGGAGAGACCCAGTACTTC.

The V call is TRBV4-2, the J call TRBJ2-5; the match to TRBD2 covers 8 bases. Unmatched junction bases numbered 6, after V lost 3 bases and J lost 0 bases. The CDR3 consists of 16 residues. Germline values: CDR1 LGHNA, CDR2 YNFKEQ. As DNA, the CDR3 is TGTGCCAGCAGCCAGGGCAGCGGGGGCTACCAAGAGACCCAGTACTTC. Protein sequence: CASSQGSGGYQETQYF.

This clone appeared a few times. The chain uses TRBV28 and TRBJ1-2, with TRBD1 identical over 8 bases. There are 14 residues in the CDR3. From germline, CDR1 is MDHEN and CDR2 SYDVKM. V lost 5 bases to trimming and J lost 7 bases; unmatched junction nucleotides: 9. The CDR3 region is CASSTPGGASGYTF. CDR3 coding DNA: TGTGCCAGCAGTACTCCAGGGGGCGCATCTGGCTACACCTTC.

This chain connects TRBV5-4 to TRBJ2-2; 9 positions agree with TRBD2. CDR1 is SGHNT, CDR2 YYREEE, per germline (reference sequence). The V gene end was trimmed by 1 base and the J gene end by 6 bases; junction bases not matched to a gene: 4. This CDR3 comprises 15 residues. The CDR3 here is CASSLRIAGAGELFF. The CDR3 bases are TGTGCCAGCAGCTTGCGAATAGCGGGAGCCGGGGAGCTGTTTTTT.